These 10 T cell receptor beta chains share one sample of origin, sequenced in a study of blood T cells in healthy people across ages. Primers used in a second PCR of roughly 6 to 11 cycles were a sample-barcoded 5' primer and a J-beta primer mix. TCRdb called the 5' RACE reads again in MiXCR, with one record for every CDR3 protein. This sample yields about 1.6 million distinct CDR3 sequences, of which about 35% are seen a single time; approximately 10% belongs to the top ten. Sequences were obtained from blood. The receptors were gathered from a woman aged 25-40 years in good health.

The chain combines TRBV7-2 with TRBJ2-7; D possibly corresponds to TRBD1 (6 bases). The DNA end lines up better with TRBJ2-5; the J call may be wrong. Germline V gene lookup returns CDR1 SGHTA and CDR2 FQGNSA. The CDR3 has 14 amino acids. CDR3 nucleotides: TGTGCCAGCAACTTCAGACAGGAGCGGGAGACCCAGTACTTC. This sequence encodes CASNFRQERETQYF.

The chain links TRBV5-1 to TRBJ1-1; D remains unclear. Per germline, CDR1 SGHRS and CDR2 YFSETQ. The V and J ends lost 0 bases and 4 bases respectively, with 10 bases between them. This CDR3 is built from 14 residues. The CDR3 protein is CASSLGPGFTEAFF. For the CDR3, the DNA is TGCGCCAGCAGCTTGGGGCCGGGGTTCACTGAAGCTTTCTTT.

The table lists this clonotype with a few counts. J is TRBJ2-5 and V is TRBV18; 7 bases align to TRBD2. CDR1 and CDR2 from the germline V gene are KGHSH and LQKENI. The J segment lost 3 bases and the V segment lost 1 base, leaving 2 bases of the junction unmatched. The CDR3 totals 14 residues. CDR3 DNA sequence: TGTGCCAGCTCACCACGAGCGGGGAAAGAGACCCAGTACTTC. Its translation: CASSPRAGKETQYF.

This clonotype came up once. V is TRBV9 and J is TRBJ2-1; D gene ambiguous. Germline V CDR1 and CDR2: SGDLS, YYNGEE. The CDR3 has 11 amino acids. V lost 7 bases, J lost 10 bases, and 12 bases lay in between. The chain's CDR3 is CASSVSREQFF. Here the CDR3 DNA reads TGTGCCAGCTCTGTTTCCCGGGAGCAGTTCTTC.

This clonotype occurred once. The chain has TRBV6-6 and TRBJ1-1, with D uncertain. V was cut by 2 bases and J by 5 bases, with 12 bases left in between. Germline CDR1 reads MNHNY; CDR2 reads SVGAGI (reference sequence). This CDR3 region has 14 residues. The CDR3: CASSYNRAGTEAFF. CDR3 nucleotide sequence: TGTGCCAGCAGTTACAATCGGGCAGGAACTGAAGCTTTCTTT.

This sequence joins TRBV28 and TRBJ2-7; 7 positions match TRBD1. CDR1 and CDR2 (germline): MDHEN, SYDVKM. J was trimmed by 2 bases and V by 7 bases; bases with no gene match: 8. CDR3 length: 14 amino acids. The CDR3 coding sequence is TGTGCCAGCACCCCCAGGGGGTACACCTACGAGCAGTACTTC. This translates into CASTPRGYTYEQYF.

There are a few counts of this clonotype. The V gene is TRBV11-2, the J gene TRBJ2-1; D gene ambiguous. CDR3 length: 14 amino acids. The V and J ends lost 3 bases and 8 bases respectively, with 14 bases between them. CDR1 SGHAT and CDR2 FQNNGV come from the germline V gene. CDR3 sequence reads: CASSLASEIDEQFF. The CDR3 DNA follows: TGTGCCAGCAGCTTGGCTAGTGAAATCGATGAGCAGTTCTTC. Filled out from reference TRBV11-2 and TRBJ2-1, the complete variable domain reads EAGVAQSPRYKIIEKRQSVAFWCNPISGHATLYWYQQILGQGPKLLIQFQNNGVVDDSQLPKDRFSAERLKGVDSTLKIQPAKLEDSAVYLCASSLASEIDEQFFGPGTRLTVL.

This clonotype appeared a few times. The chain joins TRBV27 to TRBJ1-2; tentatively, D is TRBD1 (5 bases). CDR3 length equals 13 residues. The ends were cut back, 0 bases at V and 5 bases at J, with 7 bases in the middle. Germline V gene data show CDR1 as MNHEY and CDR2 as SMNVEV (reference sequence). The CDR3 DNA reads as TGTGCCAGCAGTTTATCGAGGGGTTATGGCTACACCTTC. Translated: CASSLSRGYGYTF.

Of note for this clonotype: One end of the junction is discordant with germline, which a read error may explain. V is TRBV4-1 and J is TRBJ2-7; D is perhaps TRBD2 (7 bases). This CDR3 contains 17 residues. Germline V gene sequence: CDR1 MGHRA, CDR2 YSYEKL. The CDR3 DNA sequence: TGCGCCAGCAACCAAGATCGGATGGGGGGGCCGCTTTACGAGCAGTACTTC. Translating it yields CASNQDRMGGPLYEQYF.

This clonotype was found a few times. This chain links TRBV4-1 with TRBJ1-6, with D possibly TRBD1 on 5 matching bases. The germline V gene encodes CDR1 MGHRA and CDR2 YSYEKL. There are 15 residues in the CDR3. V lost 0 bases and J lost 7, with 10 bases in between. The DNA of the CDR3 is TGCGCCAGCAGCCAAGAACGAACAGGCAATTCACCCCTCCACTTT. This gives the protein CASSQERTGNSPLHF.